This section outlines one T cell receptor (beta chain) sequence together with its context. Other DNA sequences from this sample encode an identical CDR3 as well. Germline V lookup: CDR1 SQVTM, CDR2 ANQGSEA. There are 12 residues in the CDR3. V lost 3 bases and J lost 4; bases outside the gene matches: 0. This sample is part of a study of blood T cell repertoires in COVID-19. Study-level background: Samples representing acute and convalescent COVID-19 were sourced from the United States, Italy and Spain.

In the original workflow: Reference gene primer amplification yielded estimated nucleated cell counts. Here immunoSEQ multiplex PCR was the method, and the copy in TCRdb shows in-frame clones only, minus some. D and trimming were read from the DNA, whereas the V and J calls and clone size are those reported in that table. This sample yields approximately 300,000 clones, of which 80% to 90% are seen a single time; roughly 1.3% belongs to the top ten. The specimen sequenced was peripheral blood. This receptor was taken from a woman between 45 and 65 years old with acute or convalescent COVID-19. The rearrangement joins TRBV29-1 to TRBJ2-1; TRBD2 matches 7 bases. CDR3: CSVEGLYNEQFF. The CDR3 nucleotides are TGCAGCGTTGAGGGACTATACAATGAGCAGTTCTTC.